This passage covers 20 T cell receptor beta chains from one sample sequenced in a study of cytomegalovirus exposure and HLA in healthy donors. PCR amplification relied on 60 Vbeta primers (plus 13 Jbeta primers). Data came from immunoSEQ multiplex PCR; TCRdb stores just in-frame clones and leaves some out. The sample consists of 150,000 to 200,000 clones, around four fifths of them appearing once. Material for sequencing was PBMCs. Source of these receptors: a woman aged 18 to 35 in good health and CMV-seronegative.

The rearrangement links TRBV25-1 to TRBJ2-7; 9 positions agree with TRBD1. The germline V gene encodes CDR1 MGHDK and CDR2 SYGVNS. There are 17 residues in the CDR3. Losses at the gene ends were 7 bases for V and 1 base for J; bases not matched to a gene: 14. CDR3 coding DNA: TGTGCCAGCATCCCCGCCCCCACAGGGGGCAAGTCCTACGAGCAGTACTTC. It encodes CASIPAPTGGKSYEQYF.

This clone has only a few counts. This chain links TRBV27 with TRBJ2-2; 7 positions agree with TRBD1. Germline values: CDR1 MNHEY, CDR2 SMNVEV (reference sequence). V dropped 4 bases and J dropped 6; count of bases not matched to a gene: 8. The CDR3 is 15 amino acids. The CDR3 sequence is CASSSMRTGPGELFF. CDR3 nucleotide sequence: TGTGCCAGCAGTTCAATGAGGACAGGTCCCGGGGAGCTGTTTTTT.

This chain uses TRBV27 with TRBJ1-1, with 7 bases aligning to TRBD1. The trim removed 6 bases at V and 4 bases at J, leaving 11 bases unmatched. Germline V gives CDR1 MNHEY, CDR2 SMNVEV (reference sequence). The length of the CDR3 is 15 residues. DNA for the CDR3: TGTGCCAGCAGCTTCCGGGACAGCGGCCGCACTGAAGCTTTCTTT. This codes for CASSFRDSGRTEAFF.

This clone was seen just once. The chain links TRBV30 to TRBJ1-4; D gene ambiguous. Between the trimmed V and J ends, which lost 2 bases and 7 bases, there was a span of 23 bases. The CDR3 totals 17 residues. Germline CDR1 is GTSNPN and CDR2 is SVGIG (reference sequence). The CDR3 DNA follows: TGTGCCTGGAGTCTGGGCCCTCGAAACCGGGAGGTTGAAAAACTGTTTTTT. Its translation: CAWSLGPRNREVEKLFF.

The V gene is TRBV7-3, the J gene TRBJ2-1; D is perhaps TRBD2 (6 bases). The CDR3 consists of 17 residues. V was shortened by 3 bases and J by 2 bases, with 17 bases between the two germline ends. Germline-derived CDR1 and CDR2 are SGHTA and FQGTGA. For the CDR3, the DNA is TGTGCCAGCAGCTTCTCAGCCGGGAGTGGTCCCTACAATGAGCAGTTCTTC. Amino acids: CASSFSAGSGPYNEQFF.

The J gene is TRBJ1-1, the V gene TRBV29-1; 7 nucleotides match TRBD1. The CDR3 is made up of 12 amino acids. The ends lost 6 bases at V and 4 bases at J; junction bases unmatched: 5. Germline loops: CDR1 SQVTM, CDR2 ANQGSEA. CDR3 DNA sequence: TGCAGCGTAGTACAGGGGTTCACTGAAGCTTTCTTT. This encodes CSVVQGFTEAFF.

This chain links TRBV27 with TRBJ2-7; 13 bases are a match to TRBD2. V shed 5 bases, J shed 2 bases, and the junction held 3 bases outside the gene matches. This CDR3 spans 15 amino acids. Germline CDR1 MNHEY, CDR2 SMNVEV (reference sequence). This CDR3 is CASSITSGRAYEQYF. The CDR3 coding sequence is TGTGCCAGCAGTATAACTAGCGGGAGGGCCTACGAGCAGTACTTC.

The CDR3 nucleotides read TGTGCCTGGAGCGCAGGGTGGATCCAATCCGATGAAAAACTGTTTTTT. Protein sequence: CAWSAGWIQSDEKLFF. The rearrangement uses TRBV30 and TRBJ1-4; tentative D call: TRBD1 (5 bases). Germline lookup yields CDR1 GTSNPN and CDR2 SVGIG (reference sequence). This CDR3 has 16 amino acids. Trimming removed 3 bases from V and 6 bases from J, with 20 bases in between.

This clone was detected a few times. The rearrangement uses TRBV7-6 and TRBJ1-6; D remains unclear. CDR1 is SGHVS, CDR2 FNYEAQ, per germline. The CDR3 length is 14 residues. The V gene lost 3 bases and the J gene lost 0 bases, with 3 bases spanning the gap. CDR3 residues: CASSLSSYNSPLHF. CDR3 nucleotide sequence: TGTGCCAGCAGCTTGAGCTCCTATAATTCACCCCTCCACTTT.

This chain connects TRBV27 to TRBJ2-3; the D is unclear. The V end lost 7 bases, the J end lost 0 bases, and 11 bases lay between the germline ends. Germline CDR1 is MNHEY and CDR2 is SMNVEV (reference sequence). The CDR3 is 14 amino acids. Written as DNA, the CDR3 is TGTGCCAGCACGACTCATACTAGCACAGATACGCAGTATTTT. Translated, it gives CASTTHTSTDTQYF.

In its sample, this clone was seen once. V and J are TRBV19 and TRBJ2-6, with TRBD1 as a possible D gene (6 bases). This CDR3 is 16 amino acids long. Germline lookup yields CDR1 LNHDA and CDR2 SQIVND (reference sequence). V gave up 10 bases and J gave up 1 base, with 17 bases separating them. The CDR3 sequence: CATSTGWGSGANVLTF. CDR3 DNA sequence: TGTGCCACTTCGACAGGATGGGGGTCTGGGGCCAACGTCCTGACTTTC.

This chain connects TRBV28 to TRBJ1-5; TRBD1 agrees at 10 bases. This CDR3 spans 14 amino acids. Per germline, CDR1 MDHEN and CDR2 SYDVKM. V shed 7 bases and J 2 bases; nucleotides not matched to a gene: 2. The CDR3 coding sequence is TGTGCCAGCAAAGGGACAGGGGGCAATCAGCCCCAGCATTTT. This translates into CASKGTGGNQPQHF.

The rearrangement links TRBV27 to TRBJ1-2; perhaps TRBD1 as D (5 bases). Germline V lookup: CDR1 MNHEY, CDR2 SMNVEV (reference sequence). Trimming removed 5 bases from V and 2 bases from J, with 15 bases in between. This CDR3 comprises 15 residues. The CDR3 region is CASSPHSGYNYGYTF. DNA of the CDR3: TGTGCCAGCAGTCCCCATTCAGGGTACAACTATGGCTACACCTTC.

The genes are TRBV5-1 and TRBJ1-5; no definite D call. Germline V gene lookup returns CDR1 SGHRS and CDR2 YFSETQ. The CDR3 is 16 residues long. Trimming removed 3 bases at V and 11 bases at J, with 24 bases between. The CDR3 spells CASSWRAFPPVRTQHF. The DNA of the CDR3 is TGCGCCAGCAGCTGGAGGGCTTTCCCCCCCGTAAGGACCCAGCATTTT.

The V and J genes are TRBV2 and TRBJ2-3, with a weak D call TRBD1 (6 bases). Germline lookup yields CDR1 SNHLY and CDR2 FYNNEI. Trimming cost V 1 base and J 3 bases, with 11 bases left between them. The CDR3 has 15 amino acids. The CDR3 reads CASSEGEGGTDTQYF. CDR3 in DNA: TGTGCCAGCAGTGAAGGGGAAGGGGGAACAGATACGCAGTATTTT.

The chain couples TRBV28 to TRBJ1-1, with 8 positions matching TRBD1. The CDR3 loop spans 17 amino acids. Looked up from germline, CDR1 is MDHEN and CDR2 is SYDVKM. The V and J ends lost 5 bases and 3 bases, in that order; junction bases with no gene match: 14. In DNA, the CDR3 is TGTGCCAGCAGTACCCGACAGGGGCAAAAAAGGCACACTGAAGCTTTCTTT. Protein: CASSTRQGQKRHTEAFF.

This clone was seen a few times. The chain has TRBV28 and TRBJ1-5; 8 bases align to TRBD1. V gave up 5 bases and J gave up 6 bases; unmatched junction bases: 6. There are 14 residues in the CDR3. Germline assignment: CDR1 MDHEN and CDR2 SYDVKM. CDR3 sequence (DNA): TGTGCCAGCAGTACAGGGGACAGGATTCAGCCCCAGCATTTT. It yields the protein CASSTGDRIQPQHF.

This clone was detected once. The genes are TRBV27 and TRBJ2-3; 9 bases map to TRBD2. Germline loops: CDR1 MNHEY, CDR2 SMNVEV (reference sequence). The V and J ends lost 0 bases and 2 bases, in that order; junction bases with no gene match: 9. The CDR3 has 18 amino acids. Here the CDR3 reads CASSLSRVAGVVTDTQYF. The CDR3 nucleotides read TGTGCCAGCAGTTTATCCCGGGTAGCGGGGGTTGTCACAGATACGCAGTATTTT.

V usage is TRBV5-1 and J usage is TRBJ2-1; 9 bases fit TRBD1. CDR1 and CDR2 (germline): SGHRS, YFSETQ. The CDR3 runs to 15 residues. Trimming at V came to 0 bases and at J to 8 bases, leaving 6 bases not matched to a gene. The CDR3 DNA follows: TGCGCCAGCAGCTTGGTGACAGGGGGTGGGGATGAGCAGTTCTTC. As protein: CASSLVTGGGDEQFF.

The rearrangement links TRBV4-2 to TRBJ2-3, with 7 bases identical to TRBD2. Germline V gene data show CDR1 as LGHNA and CDR2 as YNFKEQ. This CDR3 is 17 amino acids long. V lost 1 base, J lost 0 bases, and 7 bases stayed unmatched. The CDR3 is CASSQGVEAGSTDTQYF. The CDR3 DNA sequence: TGTGCCAGCAGCCAAGGCGTGGAAGCGGGGAGCACAGATACGCAGTATTTT.